This T cell receptor (beta chain) emerged from a study of blood T cell repertoires in COVID-19. This CDR3 is 17 amino acids long. CDR1 is LGHDT, CDR2 YNNKEL, per germline (reference sequence). V lost 1 base and J lost 1, with 16 bases in between. The assay was immunoSEQ multiplex PCR, and TCRdb's table has in-frame clones only and misses some. Of some 700,000 clones detected, 80% to 90% appear once; the ten largest clones hold about 0.26%. Source material: peripheral blood. This chain links TRBV3-1 (or the pseudogene TRBV3-2) with TRBJ1-2; D gene uncertain. This clonotype originated in a woman aged 18-29 years with acute or convalescent COVID-19. CDR3 DNA sequence: TGTGCCAGCAGCCAAGGGCGCAGGCGACCGGATAACTATGGCTACACCTTC. Protein product: CASSQGRRRPDNYGYTF.